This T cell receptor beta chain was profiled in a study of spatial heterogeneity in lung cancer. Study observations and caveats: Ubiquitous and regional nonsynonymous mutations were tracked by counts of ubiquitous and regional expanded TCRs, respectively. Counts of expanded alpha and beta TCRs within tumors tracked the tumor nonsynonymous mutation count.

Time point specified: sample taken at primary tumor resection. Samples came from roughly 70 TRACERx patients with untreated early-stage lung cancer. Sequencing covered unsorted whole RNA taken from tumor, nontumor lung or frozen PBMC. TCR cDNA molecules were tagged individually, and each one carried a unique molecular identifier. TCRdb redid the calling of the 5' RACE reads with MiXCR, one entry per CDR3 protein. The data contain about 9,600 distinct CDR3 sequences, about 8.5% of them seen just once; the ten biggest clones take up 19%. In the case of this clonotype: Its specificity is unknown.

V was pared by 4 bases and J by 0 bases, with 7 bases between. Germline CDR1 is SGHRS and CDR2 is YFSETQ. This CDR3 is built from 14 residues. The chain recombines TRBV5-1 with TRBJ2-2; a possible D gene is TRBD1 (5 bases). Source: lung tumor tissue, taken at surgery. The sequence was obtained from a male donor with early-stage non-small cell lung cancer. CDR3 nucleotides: TGCGCCAGCAGCGCGGACACGAACACCGGGGAGCTGTTTTTT. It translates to CASSADTNTGELFF.